This T cell receptor (beta chain) was documented in a study of cytomegalovirus exposure and HLA in healthy donors. Across the whole study: Counted in an early data release were tens of millions of unique TCRs from HLA-typed donors.

The PCR had 60 Vbeta and 13 Jbeta primers. Here immunoSEQ multiplex PCR was the method, and the copy in TCRdb shows in-frame clones only, minus some. Here the sample spans 150,000 or so clones, roughly 80% being singletons. In germline, CDR1 is SGHRS, CDR2 YFSETQ. The ends were cut back, 0 bases at V and 4 bases at J, with 12 bases in the middle. The CDR3 runs to 15 residues. This clone appeared a few times. The genes are TRBV5-1 and TRBJ2-3, with D possibly TRBD2 on 5 matching bases. The sample taken for sequencing was PBMCs. The clonotype originates from a man aged 50 or older in good health and CMV-seropositive. CDR3 in DNA: TGCGCCAGCAGCTTGGATCCAGGAGGATCAGATACGCAGTATTTT. It codes for CASSLDPGGSDTQYF.